The 27 T cell receptor beta chains below were found in one sample sequenced in a study of human T cells and chemical hapten exposure. MiXCR, applied by TCRdb to the RACE reads, yields one record per CDR3 protein. The table lists more than 95,000 distinct CDR3 sequences, roughly an eighth of them singletons. The sample's time point: patch test 1, 2 weeks after DPC sensitization. Regarding treatment: therapeutic diphenylcyclopropenone sensitization with weekly scalp DPC. Here the sequenced sample was whole blood, taken in connection with sensitization to the hapten diphenylcyclopropenone (DPC). The receptor source for this set is a woman aged 50 to 65 with alopecia areata. Some clones in this sample may be carry-over from other donors' samples.

The rearrangement joins TRBV28 to TRBJ2-1; D perhaps matches TRBD2 (6 bases). Germline V gene data show CDR1 as MDHEN and CDR2 as SYDVKM. The CDR3 runs to 15 residues. V shed 3 bases and J shed 6 bases, with 15 bases lying between them. Here the CDR3 DNA reads TGTGCCAGCAGTTTGGAGCCCCGGAGGGGCAATGAGCAGTTCTTC. It translates to CASSLEPRRGNEQFF.

The V gene is TRBV7-2, the J gene TRBJ1-6; 8 bases align to TRBD1. V was pared by 3 bases and J by 7 bases, with 8 bases of the junction left unmatched. The CDR3 contains 16 residues. Germline CDR1 SGHTA, CDR2 FQGNSA. The CDR3 reads CASSFQVGQGNSPLHF. In nucleotides, the CDR3 is TGTGCCAGCAGCTTTCAAGTAGGACAGGGAAATTCACCCCTCCACTTT.

This clonotype was seen more than once but under ten times. The J gene is TRBJ1-2, the V gene TRBV27; D perhaps matches TRBD1 (5 bases). The CDR3 sequence is 14 residues long. Per the germline V gene, CDR1 is MNHEY and CDR2 is SMNVEV (reference sequence). Deletions cut 4 bases from V and 2 bases from J, with 11 bases between. CDR3 nucleotides: TGTGCCAGCAGTTCAGGCCAGGGAAACTATGGCTACACCTTC. It encodes CASSSGQGNYGYTF.

The CDR3 protein is CSVGRSGLNTEAFF. DNA of the CDR3: TGCAGCGTGGGGCGATCGGGGCTGAACACTGAAGCTTTCTTT. The rearrangement links TRBV29-1 to TRBJ1-1, with a possible D match to TRBD1 (5 bases). V lost 6 bases and J 0 bases, leaving 14 bases between the germline ends. The CDR3 is 14 residues long. CDR1 is SQVTM and CDR2 is ANQGSEA in the germline V gene.

This clonotype has at least ten counts. V usage is TRBV7-9 and J usage is TRBJ2-1; TRBD2 might be the D (5 bases). CDR3 length: 14 amino acids. Germline assignment: CDR1 SEHNR and CDR2 FQNEAQ (reference sequence). V was pared by 5 bases and J by 10 bases, with 18 bases between. CDR3: CASSPSSYALEQFF. The DNA for the CDR3 is TGTGCCAGCAGCCCTAGCAGTTACGCGTTGGAGCAGTTCTTC.

About this clonotype: Relative to the germline gene, one junction end is altered; a read error may explain this. The chain couples TRBV15 to TRBJ2-5; 7 bases line up with TRBD2. The V gene's germline CDR1 is LNHNV and CDR2 YYDKDF (reference sequence). The CDR3 covers 17 residues. CDR3 sequence: CATSRDPPSGNQESQYF. CDR3 nucleotides: TGTGCCACCAGCAGAGATCCCCCTAGCGGAAACCAAGAGTCCCAGTACTTC.

Many counts were recorded for this clonotype. The V and J genes are TRBV18 and TRBJ1-2, with D possibly being TRBD1 (5 bases). Germline V gene sequence: CDR1 KGHSH, CDR2 LQKENI. This CDR3 spans 16 amino acids. V gave up 6 bases and J gave up 3 bases, with 20 bases separating them. In DNA, the CDR3 is TGTGCCAGCTCCCCCCGGAGTACGGGAGGGGACTATGGCTACACCTTC. It codes for CASSPRSTGGDYGYTF.

This clonotype was picked up a small number of times. Written as DNA, the CDR3 is TGTGCCATTTCCTCGAGCGGTGGGGACTACGAGCAGTACTTC. This sequence encodes CAISSSGGDYEQYF. The chain joins TRBV10-3 to TRBJ2-7; possible D gene TRBD2, 5 bases. The germline V gene encodes CDR1 ENHRY and CDR2 SYGVKD. This CDR3 is built from 14 residues. V was trimmed by 9 bases and J by 3 bases, leaving 18 bases between them.

The chain couples TRBV18 to TRBJ2-5, with D uncertain. The V end lost 3 bases, the J end lost 1 base, and 9 bases lay between the germline ends. Germline V CDR1 and CDR2: KGHSH, LQKENI. The CDR3 length is 14 residues. The CDR3: CASSPGRRQETQYF. CDR3 in DNA: TGTGCCAGCTCACCCGGACGCCGCCAAGAGACCCAGTACTTC.

Only a few counts were recorded for this clonotype. This sequence joins TRBV18 and TRBJ1-1; D call uncertain. The germline V gene encodes CDR1 KGHSH and CDR2 LQKENI. This CDR3 region has 18 residues. V dropped 3 bases and J dropped 1 base, with 21 bases sitting between them. The CDR3 DNA is TGTGCCAGCTCACCTCTCTCCCTTAACAGAAACTCGAACACTGAAGCTTTCTTT. Protein sequence: CASSPLSLNRNSNTEAFF.

This clonotype occurred many times. V is TRBV6-2 or TRBV6-3 and J is TRBJ1-2, with D unresolved. The CDR3 runs 11 residues. V gave up 4 bases and J gave up 6 bases, with 6 bases separating them. Germline V gene sequence: CDR1 MNHEY, CDR2 SVGEGT. The DNA of the CDR3 is TGTGCCAGCAGTTCGACTCATGGCTACACCTTC. Translated: CASSSTHGYTF.

This chain joins TRBV19 and TRBJ2-5; TRBD2 is a possible D gene (5 bases). V lost 3 bases and J lost 4, with 12 bases in between. The germline V gene has CDR1 LNHDA and CDR2 SQIVND (reference sequence). The CDR3 contains 14 residues. DNA for the CDR3: TGTGCCAGTAGTATCGGTTCGGGGATAGAGACCCAGTACTTC. The encoded protein is CASSIGSGIETQYF.

This clonotype has more than one count but fewer than ten. The chain couples TRBV12-3 or TRBV12-4 to TRBJ2-7, with 9 bases lining up with TRBD1. J was trimmed by 5 bases and V by 5 bases; bases with no gene match: 22. CDR3 length: 19 residues. The CDR3 DNA is TGTGCCAGCAGTAATGGGTTTGTGGCTTACAGGGGGCTTACGGACGAGCAGTACTTC. Amino acid sequence: CASSNGFVAYRGLTDEQYF.

The genes are TRBV11-2 and TRBJ2-5, with D unclear. The CDR3 is made up of 14 amino acids. The V end lost 2 bases, the J end lost 2 bases, and 9 bases lay between the germline ends. The germline CDR1 and CDR2 sequences are SGHAT and FQNNGV. CDR3 region: CASSLNEGQETQYF. In DNA form, the CDR3 reads TGTGCCAGCAGCTTAAATGAAGGACAAGAGACCCAGTACTTC.

The rearrangement uses TRBV5-1 and TRBJ2-1; D might be TRBD2 (6 bases). CDR1 SGHRS and CDR2 YFSETQ come from the germline V gene. The V end was cut by 7 bases, the J end by 2 bases, with 16 bases between. CDR3 length equals 15 residues. CDR3 amino acids: CASYAGAGTYNEQFF. For the CDR3, the DNA is TGCGCCAGCTATGCTGGGGCGGGGACCTACAATGAGCAGTTCTTC.

The chain is built from TRBV12-3 or TRBV12-4 and TRBJ2-7; either TRBD1 or TRBD2 may fit D (7 bases each). The CDR3 consists of 20 residues. Trimming removed 3 bases from V and 4 bases from J, with 31 bases in between. CDR3 in amino acids: CASSFYRRGTRQGDRYEQYF. The CDR3 coding sequence is TGTGCCAGCAGTTTTTATCGGCGGGGGACGAGACAGGGTGATCGTTACGAGCAGTACTTC.

The chain is built from TRBV6-1 and TRBJ1-6; D uncertain. Germline lookup yields CDR1 MNHNS and CDR2 SASEGT. The CDR3 spans 11 residues. V gave up 7 bases and J gave up 6 bases, with 4 bases separating them. CDR3 nucleotide sequence: TGTGCCAGCATTGGTAATTCACCCCTCCACTTT. Protein: CASIGNSPLHF.

The table lists this clonotype with many counts. The chain uses TRBV27 and TRBJ2-6, with 13 positions matching TRBD2. Germline values: CDR1 MNHEY, CDR2 SMNVEV (reference sequence). After removal of 0 bases from V and 2 bases from J, the junction contained 4 bases not matched to a gene. The CDR3 extends over 19 amino acids. The CDR3 here is CASSLSWTSGGAGANVLTF. The CDR3 DNA reads as TGTGCCAGCAGTTTATCCTGGACTAGCGGGGGCGCTGGGGCCAACGTCCTGACTTTC.

This rearrangement joins TRBV10-2 to TRBJ1-4, with TRBD1 identical over 7 bases. CDR1 is WSHSY, CDR2 SAAADI, per germline. Trimming cost V 6 bases and J 6 bases; bases outside gene matches: 4. This CDR3 comprises 13 residues. The CDR3 region is CASRFDRDEKLFF. The DNA for the CDR3 is TGCGCCAGCAGGTTCGACAGGGATGAAAAACTGTTTTTT.

The table lists this clonotype with many counts. The chain recombines TRBV29-1 with TRBJ1-5, with 7 positions matching TRBD1. V was pared by 7 bases and J by 5 bases, with 8 bases of the junction left unmatched. The germline V gene encodes CDR1 SQVTM and CDR2 ANQGSEA. The CDR3 has 13 residues. The CDR3 protein is CSGKTGRDQPQHF. CDR3 in DNA: TGCAGCGGAAAGACAGGGAGAGATCAGCCCCAGCATTTT.

This clonotype was found a few times. The V gene is TRBV24-1, the J gene TRBJ2-1; 8 bases fit TRBD2. The V gene end was trimmed by 4 bases and the J gene end by 6 bases; junction bases not matched to a gene: 13. The CDR3 runs 17 residues. CDR1 KGHDR and CDR2 SFDVKD come from the germline V gene. This CDR3 is CATSDPRRGGGRNEQFF. CDR3 sequence (DNA): TGTGCCACCAGTGACCCCCGCCGGGGCGGGGGGCGCAATGAGCAGTTCTTC.

This clonotype was detected a few times. This rearrangement joins TRBV5-1 to TRBJ1-2; the D is unclear. Germline CDR1 and CDR2: SGHRS and YFSETQ. The CDR3 has 15 amino acids. The ends were cut back, 0 bases at V and 5 bases at J, with 14 bases in the middle. CDR3 in amino acids: CASSLDTSLTYGYTF. The CDR3 nucleotides are TGCGCCAGCAGCTTGGATACCAGCCTTACTTATGGCTACACCTTC. The variable domain in full, completed from reference TRBV5-1 and TRBJ1-2, reads KAGVTQTPRYLIKTRGQQVTLSCSPISGHRSVSWYQQTPGQGLQFLFEYFSETQRNKGNFPGRFSGRQFSNSRSEMNVSTLELGDSALYLCASSLDTSLTYGYTFGSGTRLTVV.

The chain employs TRBV12-3 or TRBV12-4 and TRBJ2-7, with 7 positions matching TRBD1. J was trimmed by 3 bases and V by 9 bases; bases with no gene match: 2. The CDR3 length is 11 residues. The CDR3: CASQGVYEQYF. In nucleotides, the CDR3 is TGTGCCAGTCAGGGGGTCTACGAGCAGTACTTC.

CDR3 coding DNA: TGTGCCAGCTCACCAGACACCGACTATGGCTACACCTTC. Residues: CASSPDTDYGYTF. The chain is built from TRBV18 and TRBJ1-2; D unresolved. The V gene's germline CDR1 is KGHSH and CDR2 LQKENI. The ends were cut back, 2 bases at V and 3 bases at J, with 7 bases in the middle. This CDR3 is 13 amino acids long.

This clonotype was seen more than once but under ten times. This chain connects TRBV11-2 to TRBJ2-1; 9 positions agree with TRBD2. Trimming took 3 bases from V and 3 from J; bases not matched to a gene: 6. The germline gives CDR1 SGHAT, CDR2 FQNNGV. The CDR3 totals 16 residues. As DNA, the CDR3 is TGTGCCAGCAGCTTGAGGGCTAGCGGGATCTACAATGAGCAGTTCTTC. Protein product: CASSLRASGIYNEQFF. Looking up the rest from reference TRBV11-2 and TRBJ2-1 gives the full variable domain: EAGVAQSPRYKIIEKRQSVAFWCNPISGHATLYWYQQILGQGPKLLIQFQNNGVVDDSQLPKDRFSAERLKGVDSTLKIQPAKLEDSAVYLCASSLRASGIYNEQFFGPGTRLTVL.

This chain connects TRBV28 to TRBJ2-7, with TRBD2 identical over 7 bases. With 11 bases clipped from V and 5 bases from J, the junction kept 18 bases outside the gene matches. The CDR3 loop spans 15 amino acids. Germline lookup yields CDR1 MDHEN and CDR2 SYDVKM. For the CDR3, the DNA is TGTGCCGTCCAGGGAGGGGCCTGGTTGAGGCACGAGCAGTACTTC. The encoded protein is CAVQGGAWLRHEQYF.

This clonotype was picked up a small number of times. This CDR3 is CASSHSRREANEQFF. DNA of the CDR3: TGTGCCAGCAGCCATTCCCGCAGGGAAGCCAATGAGCAGTTCTTC. The V call is TRBV5-5, the J call TRBJ2-1, with a weak D call TRBD1 (5 bases). V lost 4 bases and J 6 bases, leaving 17 bases between the germline ends. The CDR3 is made up of 15 amino acids. The germline CDR1 and CDR2 sequences are SGHKS and YYEKEE (reference sequence).